This T cell receptor beta chain was documented in a study of identifying expanded T cells in peripheral blood. Notes on the study in general: Across healthy donors, higher total template counts meant significantly greater approximately 2-week count variance.

Worth noting for this clone: Antigen specificity is unknown.

TCRdb's table, derived via immunoSEQ multiplex PCR, lists solely in-frame clones and lacks some. Altogether tens of thousands of clones are present, about 85% being singletons, with the ten largest covering around 4.5%. No infections or other immune events were documented during collection. This CDR3 has 19 amino acids. From germline, CDR1 is SEHNR and CDR2 FQNEAQ (reference sequence). After removal of 3 bases from V and 6 bases from J, the junction contained 19 bases not matched to a gene. The chain has TRBV7-9 and TRBJ2-3; 9 bases map to TRBD1. The material sequenced was blood. The clonotype originates from a person aged 18 to 75 in good health. CDR3 region: CASSFSILPVQGADDTQYF. The CDR3, as DNA: TGTGCCAGCAGCTTCTCTATACTTCCCGTACAGGGGGCGGATGATACGCAGTATTTT.